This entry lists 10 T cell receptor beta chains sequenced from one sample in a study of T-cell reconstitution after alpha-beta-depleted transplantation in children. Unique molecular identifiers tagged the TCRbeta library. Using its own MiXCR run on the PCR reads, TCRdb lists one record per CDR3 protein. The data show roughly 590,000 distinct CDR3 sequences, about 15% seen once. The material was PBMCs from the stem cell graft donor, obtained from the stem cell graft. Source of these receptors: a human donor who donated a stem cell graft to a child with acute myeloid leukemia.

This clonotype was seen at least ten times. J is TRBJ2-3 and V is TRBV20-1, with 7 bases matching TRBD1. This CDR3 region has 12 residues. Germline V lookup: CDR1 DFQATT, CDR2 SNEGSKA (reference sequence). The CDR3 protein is CSGDSSTDTQYF. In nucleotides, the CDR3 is TGCAGCGGGGACAGTAGCACAGATACGCAGTATTTT.

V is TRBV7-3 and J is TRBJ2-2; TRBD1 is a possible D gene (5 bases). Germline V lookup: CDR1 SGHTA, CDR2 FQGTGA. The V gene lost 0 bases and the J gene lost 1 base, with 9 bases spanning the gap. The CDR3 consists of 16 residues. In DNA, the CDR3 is TGTGCCAGCAGCTTAACGCGTACAGGGAACACCGGGGAGCTGTTTTTT. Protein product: CASSLTRTGNTGELFF.

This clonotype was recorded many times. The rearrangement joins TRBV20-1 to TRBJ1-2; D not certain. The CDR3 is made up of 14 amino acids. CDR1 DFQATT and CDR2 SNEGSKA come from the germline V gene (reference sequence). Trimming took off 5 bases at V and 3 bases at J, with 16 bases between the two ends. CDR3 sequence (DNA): TGCAGTGCTCCACCGACCGGGCCGGACTATGGCTACACCTTC. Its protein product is CSAPPTGPDYGYTF.

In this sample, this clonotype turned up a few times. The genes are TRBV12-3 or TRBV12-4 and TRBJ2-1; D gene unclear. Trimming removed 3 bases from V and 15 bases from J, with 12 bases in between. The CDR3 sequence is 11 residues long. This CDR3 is CASSFSQYPFF. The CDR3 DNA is TGTGCCAGCAGTTTTTCGCAGTATCCGTTCTTC.

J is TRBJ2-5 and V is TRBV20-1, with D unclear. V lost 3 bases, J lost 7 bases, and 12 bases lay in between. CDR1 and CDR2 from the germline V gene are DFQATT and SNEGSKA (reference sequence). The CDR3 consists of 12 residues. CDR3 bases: TGCAGTGCTAGCCCCCAATTGGGGACCCAGTACTTC. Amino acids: CSASPQLGTQYF.

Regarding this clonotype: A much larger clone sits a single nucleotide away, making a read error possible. The CDR3 spells CASSQDYYNEQSF. The CDR3 DNA reads as TGTGCCAGCAGTCAAGACTACTACAATGAGCAGTCCTTC. The V call is TRBV12-3 or TRBV12-4, the J call TRBJ2-1, with D tentatively TRBD2 (5 bases). The CDR3 contains 13 residues.

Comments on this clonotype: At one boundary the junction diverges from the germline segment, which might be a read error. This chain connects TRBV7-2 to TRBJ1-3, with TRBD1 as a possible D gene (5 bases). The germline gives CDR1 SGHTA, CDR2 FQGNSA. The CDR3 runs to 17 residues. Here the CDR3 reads CASSLVGFGASGNTIYF. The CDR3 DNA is TGTGCCAGCAGCTTAGTGGGGTTCGGGGCCTCTGGGAACACCATATATTTT. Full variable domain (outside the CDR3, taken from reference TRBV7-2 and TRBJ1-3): GAGVSQSPSNKVTEKGKDVELRCDPISGHTALYWYRQSLGQGLEFLIYFQGNSAPDKSGLPSDRFSAERTGGSVSTLTIQRTQQEDSAVYLCASSLVGFGASGNTIYFGEGSWLTVV.

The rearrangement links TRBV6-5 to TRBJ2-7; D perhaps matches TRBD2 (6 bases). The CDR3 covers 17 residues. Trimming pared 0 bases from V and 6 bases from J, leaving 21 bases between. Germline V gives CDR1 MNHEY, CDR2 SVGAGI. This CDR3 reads CASSYSISGGKWSEQYF. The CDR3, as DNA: TGTGCCAGCAGTTACTCGATTTCCGGGGGTAAATGGAGCGAGCAGTACTTC.

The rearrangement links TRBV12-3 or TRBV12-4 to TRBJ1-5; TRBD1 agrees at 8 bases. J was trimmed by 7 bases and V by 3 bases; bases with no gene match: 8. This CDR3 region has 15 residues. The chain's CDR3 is CASSLFQGAEQPQHF. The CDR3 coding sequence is TGTGCCAGCAGTTTGTTTCAGGGGGCCGAGCAGCCCCAGCATTTT.

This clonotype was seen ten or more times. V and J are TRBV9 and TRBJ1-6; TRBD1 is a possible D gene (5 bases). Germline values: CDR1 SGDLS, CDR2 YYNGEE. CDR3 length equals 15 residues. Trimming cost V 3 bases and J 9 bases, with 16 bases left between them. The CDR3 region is CASSAGGTAASPLHF. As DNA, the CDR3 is TGTGCCAGCAGCGCCGGAGGGACTGCGGCTTCACCCCTCCACTTT.